This TCR beta chain was sequenced during a study of neurological immune-mediated disorders. CDR3 size: 16 residues. Germline CDR1 and CDR2: LGHNA and YNFKEQ. Unmatched junction bases numbered 5, after V lost 0 bases and J lost 5 bases. As to time point: longitudinal time-point 3. The cDNA was generated by 5'RACE with 10-nucleotide random UMIs. MiXCR, run by TCRdb on the 5' RACE reads, gives a single entry per CDR3 protein. The sample includes around 100,000 distinct CDR3 sequences, 11% of them seen just once. This clonotype appeared many times. Sequenced sample: PBMCs. The source is a female donor with HTLV-1-associated myelopathy (HAM/TSP). This sequence joins TRBV4-2 and TRBJ2-1, with 9 bases lining up with TRBD2. The CDR3 spells CASSQERGGPDNEQFF. CDR3 sequence (DNA): TGTGCCAGCAGCCAAGAGCGGGGGGGCCCTGACAATGAGCAGTTCTTC.